Detailed here is one TCR beta chain. Its antigen is as yet unknown. Germline V CDR1 and CDR2: MNHEY, SVGAGI. V was shortened by 1 base and J by 2 bases, with 8 bases between the two germline ends. The CDR3 extends over 14 amino acids. This record belongs to a study of T cell responses to AZD1222 COVID-19 vaccine. Study information: The analysis combined second doses at about 4 or about 12 weeks. General study results and limits: Vaccine-associated CD4 TCRs ranged over spike, dominating at 160-218 and 743-854. Clonal diversity was possibly underestimated; the donors were predominantly white British and more often female. Regions left unmutated in variants are reportedly the target of nearly half of spike-specific TCRs.

Clones were read by immunoSEQ multiplex PCR, and TCRdb kept only the in-frame ones, dropping some. This table has about 140,000 clones, 85% to 95% appearing once. The specimen was peripheral blood, collected on day 0 of AZD1222 vaccination. This clonotype was sampled from an adult in good health. V and J are TRBV6-5 and TRBJ1-1; possibly TRBD1 for D (6 bases). The CDR3 spells CASSYWTDNTEAFF. The CDR3 DNA reads TGTGCCAGCAGTTACTGGACAGACAACACTGAAGCTTTCTTT.